One TCR beta chain is described in this entry. Its cognate antigen has yet to be identified. It has no much larger one-base neighbor in the sample; base qualities were not kept. The library was made by the immunoSEQ multiplex PCR assay. The clones in this table, taken by TCRdb from immuneACCESS, are in-frame only. Not every clone is retained; where verified, under half of the shortfall comes from an unresolved V gene, and the cause of the rest is unknown. Across this sample there are about 660,000 clones, with 85% to 90% seen only once. Approximately 0.01% of the sample rests with the top ten. The record originates from a study of shared T cell receptors in the human thymus (dated by TCRdb to 2020 to 2023). For the wider study: The study examined how self-reactive, shared T-cell receptor alpha chains are generated in the human thymus.

According to the germline V gene, CDR1 reads MGHRA and CDR2 reads YSYEKL. V loses 0 bases, J loses 6 bases, and the germline ends lie 13 bases apart. The CDR3 holds 15 amino acids from the cysteine to the phenylalanine. Of all the DNA, just the CDR3 is kept, 45 bases in frame from base 1. The sample also formed part of further work on human thymus T cells. The second paper states: Donors were immunologically healthy infants undergoing open corrective cardiac surgery for congenital heart defects in Finland. Thymus tissue was obtained as surgical resects removed during corrective cardiac surgery. Both the thymic and the peripheral blood repertoires appeared to show biased V and J gene segment usage. Highly overlapping thymic TCR repertoires among unrelated individuals were reported in the related research. TCR alpha and beta repertoires from fewer than ten infant thymus samples and four related peripheral blood samples were characterized in the study. Donor ages ranged from about 7 to 244 days, and the cohort comprised six or seven male and a couple of female infants. Thymocytes were released mechanically from tissue and stored at -70 °C as pellets of roughly 8.5-32 million cells. A QIAsymphony instrument was used to extract genomic DNA from the frozen cell pellets. The immunoSEQ multiplex PCR assay was used to amplify the TCRB and TCRAD loci from a standardized quantity of quality-controlled genomic DNA. The amplicons spanned the V(D)J region and were long enough to cover the CDR3 and allow V and J genes to be identified. The commercial immunoSEQ service was used to sequence amplicons on an Illumina platform. Primer bias and sequencing errors were corrected as previously described, and TCRAD and TCRB definitions were based on the IMGT database. Repertoires were analysed with immunoSEQ Analyzer 3.0 and VDJTools, covering basic statistics, V/J segment usage, diversity estimates, rarefaction and pairwise overlap. Diversity was estimated using the Chao1, ChaoE, Efron-Thisted, Shannon and inverse Simpson indices, and was also estimated on datasets down-sampled to the size of the smallest sample. Repertoire overlap was assessed by strict matching of CDR3 nucleotide sequence, V gene and J gene, and clustering was done by Jaccard-based multidimensional scaling. On average, thymus samples yielded 810,000 or so unique TCRB clonotypes, whereas blood samples yielded roughly 81,000.

Recombination linked TRBV4-1 to TRBJ2-3, with TRBD2 perhaps the D gene, on 6 matching bases. Sequencing was performed on thymocytes. The receptor comes from a boy in the first two years of life with a congenital heart defect. Donor details come from another sample of the same person, matched by shared clones. The DNA is as follows: TGCGCCAGCAGCCAAGAAGCGCGCGGGGCCGATACGCAGTATTTT. It translates as CASSQEARGADTQYF.